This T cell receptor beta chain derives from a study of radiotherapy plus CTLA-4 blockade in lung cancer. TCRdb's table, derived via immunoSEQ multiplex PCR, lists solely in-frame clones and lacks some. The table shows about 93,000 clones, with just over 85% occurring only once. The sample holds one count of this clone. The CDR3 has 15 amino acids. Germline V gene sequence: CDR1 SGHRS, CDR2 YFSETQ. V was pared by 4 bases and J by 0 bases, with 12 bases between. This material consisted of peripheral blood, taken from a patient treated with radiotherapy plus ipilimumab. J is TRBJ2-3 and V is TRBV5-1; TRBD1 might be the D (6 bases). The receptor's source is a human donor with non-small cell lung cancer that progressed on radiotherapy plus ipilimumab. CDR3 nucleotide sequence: TGCGCCAGCAGCCGGGTGGGGGCTAGCACAGATACGCAGTATTTT. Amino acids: CASSRVGASTDTQYF.